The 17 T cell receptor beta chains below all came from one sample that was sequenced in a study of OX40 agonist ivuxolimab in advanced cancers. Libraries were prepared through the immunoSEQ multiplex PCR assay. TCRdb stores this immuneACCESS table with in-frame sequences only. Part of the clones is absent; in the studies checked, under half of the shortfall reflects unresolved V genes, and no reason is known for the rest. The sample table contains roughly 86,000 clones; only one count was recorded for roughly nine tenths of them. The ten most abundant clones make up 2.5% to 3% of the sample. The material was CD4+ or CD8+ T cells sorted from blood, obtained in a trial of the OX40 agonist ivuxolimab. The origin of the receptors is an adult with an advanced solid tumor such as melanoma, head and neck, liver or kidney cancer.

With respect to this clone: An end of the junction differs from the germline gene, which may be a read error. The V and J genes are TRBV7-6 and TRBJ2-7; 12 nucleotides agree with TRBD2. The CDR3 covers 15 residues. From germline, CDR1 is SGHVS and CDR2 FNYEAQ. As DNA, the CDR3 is TGTGCCAGCAGCTTAGGACTAGCGGGAGTTCAACGAATACACTTC. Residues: CASSLGLAGVQRIHF.

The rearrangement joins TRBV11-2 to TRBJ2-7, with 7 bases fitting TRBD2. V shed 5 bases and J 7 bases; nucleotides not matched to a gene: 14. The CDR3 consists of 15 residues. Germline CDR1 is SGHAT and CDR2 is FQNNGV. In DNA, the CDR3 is TGTGCCAGCAGCCGGGGACTAACCCTGACTGGGGAGCAGTACTTC. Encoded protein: CASSRGLTLTGEQYF.

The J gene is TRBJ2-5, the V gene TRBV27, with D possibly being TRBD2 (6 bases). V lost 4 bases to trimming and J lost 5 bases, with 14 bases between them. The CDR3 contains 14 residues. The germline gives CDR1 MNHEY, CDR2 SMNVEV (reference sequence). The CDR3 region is CASSSGGGMETQYF. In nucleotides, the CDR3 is TGTGCCAGCAGTTCAGGAGGAGGGATGGAGACCCAGTACTTC.

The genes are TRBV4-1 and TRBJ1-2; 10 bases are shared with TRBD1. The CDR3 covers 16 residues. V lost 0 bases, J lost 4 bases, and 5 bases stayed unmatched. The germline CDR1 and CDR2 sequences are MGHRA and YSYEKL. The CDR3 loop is CASSQDAGQGGYGYTF. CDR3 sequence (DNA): TGCGCCAGCAGCCAAGACGCAGGACAGGGGGGCTATGGCTACACCTTC.

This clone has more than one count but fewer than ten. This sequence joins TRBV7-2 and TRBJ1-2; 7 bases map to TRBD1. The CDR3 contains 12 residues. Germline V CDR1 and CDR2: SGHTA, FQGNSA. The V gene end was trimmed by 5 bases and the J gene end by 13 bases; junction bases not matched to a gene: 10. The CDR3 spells CASSLMGQPTTF. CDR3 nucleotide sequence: TGTGCCAGCAGCCTGATGGGACAGCCGACCACCTTC.

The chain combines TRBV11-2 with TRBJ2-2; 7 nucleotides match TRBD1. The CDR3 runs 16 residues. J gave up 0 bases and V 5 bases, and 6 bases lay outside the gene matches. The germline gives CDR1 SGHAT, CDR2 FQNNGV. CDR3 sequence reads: CASSPQTGTNTGELFF. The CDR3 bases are TGTGCCAGCAGCCCCCAGACAGGGACGAACACCGGGGAGCTGTTTTTT.

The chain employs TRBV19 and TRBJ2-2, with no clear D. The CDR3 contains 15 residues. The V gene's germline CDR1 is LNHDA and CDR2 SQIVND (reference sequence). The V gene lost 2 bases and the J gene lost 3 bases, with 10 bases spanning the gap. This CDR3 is CASSIIGDYTGELFF. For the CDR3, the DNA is TGTGCCAGTAGTATAATCGGCGATTACACCGGGGAGCTGTTTTTT. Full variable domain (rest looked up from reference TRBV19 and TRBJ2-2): DGGITQSPKYLFRKEGQNVTLSCEQNLNHDAMYWYRQDPGQGLRLIYYSQIVNDFQKGDIAEGYSVSREKKESFPLTVTSAQKNPTAFYLCASSIIGDYTGELFFGEGSRLTVL.

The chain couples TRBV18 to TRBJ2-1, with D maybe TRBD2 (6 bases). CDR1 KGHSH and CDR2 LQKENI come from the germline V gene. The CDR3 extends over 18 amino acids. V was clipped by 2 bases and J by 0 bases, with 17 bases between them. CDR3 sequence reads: CASSPARGIGSSYNEQFF. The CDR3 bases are TGTGCCAGCTCACCAGCGCGGGGAATAGGGAGCTCCTACAATGAGCAGTTCTTC.

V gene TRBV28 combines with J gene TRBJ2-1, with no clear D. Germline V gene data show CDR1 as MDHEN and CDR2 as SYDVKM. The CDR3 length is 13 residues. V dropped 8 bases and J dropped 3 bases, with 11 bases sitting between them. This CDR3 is CASLGADYNEQFF. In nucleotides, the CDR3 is TGTGCCAGCTTAGGCGCGGACTACAATGAGCAGTTCTTC. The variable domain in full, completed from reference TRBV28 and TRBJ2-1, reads DVKVTQSSRYLVKRTGEKVFLECVQDMDHENMFWYRQDPGLGLRLIYFSYDVKMKEKGDIPEGYSVSREKKERFSLILESASTNQTSMYLCASLGADYNEQFFGPGTRLTVL.

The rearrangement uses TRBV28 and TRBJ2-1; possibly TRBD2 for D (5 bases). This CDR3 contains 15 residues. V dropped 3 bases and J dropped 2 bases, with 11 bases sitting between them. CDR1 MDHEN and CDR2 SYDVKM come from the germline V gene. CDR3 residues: CASSLPVEAYNEQFF. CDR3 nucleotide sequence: TGTGCCAGCAGTTTGCCAGTGGAGGCCTACAATGAGCAGTTCTTC.

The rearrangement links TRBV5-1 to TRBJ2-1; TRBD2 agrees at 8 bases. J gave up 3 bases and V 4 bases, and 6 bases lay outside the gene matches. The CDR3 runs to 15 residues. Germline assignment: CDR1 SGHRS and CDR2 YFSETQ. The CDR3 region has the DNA TGCGCCAGCAGCCCACTAGCGGAGATCTACAATGAGCAGTTCTTC. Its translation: CASSPLAEIYNEQFF. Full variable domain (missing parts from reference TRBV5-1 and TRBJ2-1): KAGVTQTPRYLIKTRGQQVTLSCSPISGHRSVSWYQQTPGQGLQFLFEYFSETQRNKGNFPGRFSGRQFSNSRSEMNVSTLELGDSALYLCASSPLAEIYNEQFFGPGTRLTVL.

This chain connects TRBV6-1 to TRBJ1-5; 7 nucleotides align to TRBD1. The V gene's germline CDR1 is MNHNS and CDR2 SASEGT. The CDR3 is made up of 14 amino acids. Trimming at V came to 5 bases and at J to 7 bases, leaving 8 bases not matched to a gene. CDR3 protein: CASSRQGVRQPQHF. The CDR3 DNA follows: TGTGCCAGCAGTCGCCAGGGGGTCCGGCAGCCCCAGCATTTT.

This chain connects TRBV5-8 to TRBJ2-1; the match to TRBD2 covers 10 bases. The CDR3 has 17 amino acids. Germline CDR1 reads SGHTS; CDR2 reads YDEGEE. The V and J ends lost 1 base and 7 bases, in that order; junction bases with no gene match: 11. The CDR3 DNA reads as TGTGCCAGCAGCTTGTTCCGGACTAGCGGAGGGGGGAATGAGCAGTTCTTC. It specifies CASSLFRTSGGGNEQFF.

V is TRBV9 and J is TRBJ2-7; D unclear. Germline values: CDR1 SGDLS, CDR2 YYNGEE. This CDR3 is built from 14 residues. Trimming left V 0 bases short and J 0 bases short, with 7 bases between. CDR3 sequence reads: CASSVVSLSYEQYF. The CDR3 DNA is TGTGCCAGCAGCGTAGTCTCACTCTCCTACGAGCAGTACTTC.

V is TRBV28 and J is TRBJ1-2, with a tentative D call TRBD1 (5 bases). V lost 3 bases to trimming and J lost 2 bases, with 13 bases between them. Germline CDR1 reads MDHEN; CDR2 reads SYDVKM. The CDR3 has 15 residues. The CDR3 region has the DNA TGTGCCAGCAGTTTTACGGGGGAATCCAACTATGGCTACACCTTC. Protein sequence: CASSFTGESNYGYTF.

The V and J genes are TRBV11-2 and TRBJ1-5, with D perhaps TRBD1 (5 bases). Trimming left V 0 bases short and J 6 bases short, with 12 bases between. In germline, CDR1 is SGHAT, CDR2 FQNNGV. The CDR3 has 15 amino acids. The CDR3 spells CASSLDRGEGQPQHF. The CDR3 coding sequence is TGTGCCAGCAGCTTAGATAGAGGGGAAGGTCAGCCCCAGCATTTT.

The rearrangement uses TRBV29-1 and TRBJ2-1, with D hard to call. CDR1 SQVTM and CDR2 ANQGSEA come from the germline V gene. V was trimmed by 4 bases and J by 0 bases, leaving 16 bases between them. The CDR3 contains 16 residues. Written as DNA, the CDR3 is TGCAGCGTTGTACCAACACCCGGCTTCTCCTACAATGAGCAGTTCTTC. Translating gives CSVVPTPGFSYNEQFF.